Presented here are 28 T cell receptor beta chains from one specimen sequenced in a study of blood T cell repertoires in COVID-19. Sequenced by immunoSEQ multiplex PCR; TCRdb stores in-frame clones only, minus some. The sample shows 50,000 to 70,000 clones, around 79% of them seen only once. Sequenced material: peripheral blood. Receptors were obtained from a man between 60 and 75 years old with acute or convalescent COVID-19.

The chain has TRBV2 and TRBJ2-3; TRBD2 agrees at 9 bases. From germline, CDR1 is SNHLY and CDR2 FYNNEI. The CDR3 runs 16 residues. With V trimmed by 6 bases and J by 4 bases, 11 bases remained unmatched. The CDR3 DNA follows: TGTGCCAGCAGCTATGGGGGCGGGGGGGCGTCAGATACGCAGTATTTT. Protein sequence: CASSYGGGGASDTQYF.

The DNA of the CDR3 is TGTGCGTTAGGACAGGGAGTCTTTCTAGCCAAAAACATTCAGTACTTC. It codes for CALGQGVFLAKNIQYF. The chain joins TRBV21-1 to TRBJ2-4; TRBD1, the table's D call, was not compared with the DNA. TRBV21-1 is listed as a pseudogene. The length of the CDR3 is 16 residues.

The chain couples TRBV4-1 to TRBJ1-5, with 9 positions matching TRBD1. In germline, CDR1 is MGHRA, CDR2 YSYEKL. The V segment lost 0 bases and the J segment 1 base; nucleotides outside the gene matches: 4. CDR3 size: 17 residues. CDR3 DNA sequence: TGCGCCAGCAGCCAAGATAGAGGACAGGGGAGCAATCAGCCCCAGCATTTT. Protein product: CASSQDRGQGSNQPQHF.

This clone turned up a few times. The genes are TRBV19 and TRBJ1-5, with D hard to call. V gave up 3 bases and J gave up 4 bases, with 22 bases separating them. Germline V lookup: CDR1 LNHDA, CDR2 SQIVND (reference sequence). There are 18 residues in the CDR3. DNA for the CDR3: TGTGCCAGTAGTATCGGCAGGTTACTCGCTCGGGATAATCAGCCCCAGCATTTT. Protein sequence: CASSIGRLLARDNQPQHF.

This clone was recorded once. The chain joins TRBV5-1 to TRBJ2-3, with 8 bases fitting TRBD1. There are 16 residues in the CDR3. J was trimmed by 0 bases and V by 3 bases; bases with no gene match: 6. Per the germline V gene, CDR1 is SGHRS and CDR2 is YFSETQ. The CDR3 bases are TGCGCCAGCAGCTCGACAGGGGTTAGAAGCACAGATACGCAGTATTTT. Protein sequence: CASSSTGVRSTDTQYF.

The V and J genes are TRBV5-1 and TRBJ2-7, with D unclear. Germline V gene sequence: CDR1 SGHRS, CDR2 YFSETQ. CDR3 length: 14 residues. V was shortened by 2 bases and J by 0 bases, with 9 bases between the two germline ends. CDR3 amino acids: CASSLTSSSYEQYF. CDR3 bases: TGCGCCAGCAGCTTAACGTCCAGCTCCTACGAGCAGTACTTC.

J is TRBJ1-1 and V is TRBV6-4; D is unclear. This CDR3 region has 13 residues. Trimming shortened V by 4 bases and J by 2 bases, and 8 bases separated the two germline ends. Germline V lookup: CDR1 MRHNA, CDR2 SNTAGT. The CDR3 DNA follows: TGTGCCAGCAGTGTGAGGCGCAACACTGAAGCTTTCTTT. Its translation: CASSVRRNTEAFF.

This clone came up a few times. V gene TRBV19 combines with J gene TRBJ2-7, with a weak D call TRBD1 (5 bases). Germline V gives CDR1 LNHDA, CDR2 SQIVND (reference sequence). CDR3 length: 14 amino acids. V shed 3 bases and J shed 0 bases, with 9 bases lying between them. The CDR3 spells CASSMAGASYEQYF. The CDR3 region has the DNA TGTGCCAGTAGTATGGCTGGGGCCTCCTACGAGCAGTACTTC.

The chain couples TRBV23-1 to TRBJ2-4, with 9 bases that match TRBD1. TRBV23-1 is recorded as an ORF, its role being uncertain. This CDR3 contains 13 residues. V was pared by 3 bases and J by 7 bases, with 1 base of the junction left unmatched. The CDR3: CASSQTGGNIQYF. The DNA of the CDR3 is TGCGCCAGCAGTCAGACAGGGGGTAACATTCAGTACTTC.

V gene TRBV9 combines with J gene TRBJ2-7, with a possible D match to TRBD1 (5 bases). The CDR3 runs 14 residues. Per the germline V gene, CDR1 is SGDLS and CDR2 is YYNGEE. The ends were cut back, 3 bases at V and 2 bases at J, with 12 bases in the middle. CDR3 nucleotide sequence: TGTGCCAGCAGCGCAGGGAACGCAGCCTACGAGCAGTACTTC. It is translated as CASSAGNAAYEQYF.

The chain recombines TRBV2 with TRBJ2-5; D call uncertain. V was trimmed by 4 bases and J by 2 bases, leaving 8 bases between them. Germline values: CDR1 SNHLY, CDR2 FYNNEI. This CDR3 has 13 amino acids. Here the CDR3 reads CASSARQQETQYF. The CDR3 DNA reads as TGTGCCAGCAGTGCGAGGCAGCAAGAGACCCAGTACTTC.

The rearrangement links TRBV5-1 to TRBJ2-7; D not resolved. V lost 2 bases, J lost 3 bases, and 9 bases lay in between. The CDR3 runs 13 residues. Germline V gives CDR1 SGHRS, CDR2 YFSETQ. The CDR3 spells CASSLGQDYEQYF. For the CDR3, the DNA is TGCGCCAGCAGCTTAGGCCAGGACTACGAGCAGTACTTC.

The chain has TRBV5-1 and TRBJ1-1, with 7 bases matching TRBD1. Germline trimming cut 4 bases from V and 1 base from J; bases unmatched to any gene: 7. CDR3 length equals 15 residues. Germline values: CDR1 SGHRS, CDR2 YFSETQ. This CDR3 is CASSPDRAGNTEAFF. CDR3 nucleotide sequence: TGCGCCAGCAGCCCTGACAGGGCGGGGAACACTGAAGCTTTCTTT.

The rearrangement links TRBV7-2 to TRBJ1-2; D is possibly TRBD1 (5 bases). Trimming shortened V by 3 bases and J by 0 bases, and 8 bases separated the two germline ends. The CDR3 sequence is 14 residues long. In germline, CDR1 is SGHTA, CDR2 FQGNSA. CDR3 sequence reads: CASSFAQANYGYTF. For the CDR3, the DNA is TGTGCCAGCAGCTTTGCACAGGCTAACTATGGCTACACCTTC.

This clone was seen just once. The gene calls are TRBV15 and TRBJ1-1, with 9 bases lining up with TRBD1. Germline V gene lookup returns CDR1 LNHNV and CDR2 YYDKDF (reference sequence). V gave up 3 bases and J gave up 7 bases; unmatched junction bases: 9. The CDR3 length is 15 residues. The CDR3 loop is CATSRDRGTPLEAFF. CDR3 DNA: TGTGCCACCAGCAGGGACAGGGGCACGCCGCTTGAAGCTTTCTTT.

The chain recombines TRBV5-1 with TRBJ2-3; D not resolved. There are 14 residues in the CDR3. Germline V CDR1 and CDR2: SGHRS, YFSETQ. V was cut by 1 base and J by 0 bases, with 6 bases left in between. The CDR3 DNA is TGCGCCAGCAGCTTGCACAGCAGCACAGATACGCAGTATTTT. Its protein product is CASSLHSSTDTQYF.

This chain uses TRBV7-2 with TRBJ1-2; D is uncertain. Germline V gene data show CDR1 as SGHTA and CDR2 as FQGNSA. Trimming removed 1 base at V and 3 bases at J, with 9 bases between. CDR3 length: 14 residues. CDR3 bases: TGTGCCAGCAGCTTAGACAGCTCCTACTATGGCTACACCTTC. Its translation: CASSLDSSYYGYTF. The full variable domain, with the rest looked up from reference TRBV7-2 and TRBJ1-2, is GAGVSQSPSNKVTEKGKDVELRCDPISGHTALYWYRQSLGQGLEFLIYFQGNSAPDKSGLPSDRFSAERTGGSVSTLTIQRTQQEDSAVYLCASSLDSSYYGYTFGSGTRLTVV.

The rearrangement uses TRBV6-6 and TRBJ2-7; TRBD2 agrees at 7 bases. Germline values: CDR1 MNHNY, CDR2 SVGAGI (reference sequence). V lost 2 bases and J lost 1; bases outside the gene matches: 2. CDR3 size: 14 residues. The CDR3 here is CASSYEGGSYEQYF. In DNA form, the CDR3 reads TGTGCCAGCAGTTACGAGGGAGGGTCCTACGAGCAGTACTTC.

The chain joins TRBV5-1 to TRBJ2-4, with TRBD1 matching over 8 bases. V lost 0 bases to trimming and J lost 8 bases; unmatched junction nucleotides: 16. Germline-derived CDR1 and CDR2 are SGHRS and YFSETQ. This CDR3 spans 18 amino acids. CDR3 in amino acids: CASSLAGQGTGALDIQYF. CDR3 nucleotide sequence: TGCGCCAGCAGCTTGGCCGGACAGGGCACAGGGGCTTTGGACATTCAGTACTTC.

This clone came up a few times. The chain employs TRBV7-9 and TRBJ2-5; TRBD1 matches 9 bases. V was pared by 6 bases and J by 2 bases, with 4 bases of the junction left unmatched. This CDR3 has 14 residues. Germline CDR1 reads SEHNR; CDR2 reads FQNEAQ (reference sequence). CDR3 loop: CASSRDRAQETQYF. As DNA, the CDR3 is TGTGCCAGCAGTCGGGACAGGGCGCAAGAGACCCAGTACTTC.

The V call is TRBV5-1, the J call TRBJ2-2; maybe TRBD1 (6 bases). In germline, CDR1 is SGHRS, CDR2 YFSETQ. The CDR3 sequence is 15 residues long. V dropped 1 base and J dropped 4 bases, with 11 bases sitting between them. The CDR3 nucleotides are TGCGCCAGCAGCTTGTTTTCAGGGGCCACCGGGGAGCTGTTTTTT. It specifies CASSLFSGATGELFF.

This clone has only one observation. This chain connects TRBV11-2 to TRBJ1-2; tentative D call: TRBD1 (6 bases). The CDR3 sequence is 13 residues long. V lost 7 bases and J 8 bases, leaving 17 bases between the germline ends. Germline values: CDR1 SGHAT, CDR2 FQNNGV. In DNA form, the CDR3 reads TGTGCCAGCAACCGGGGGGGGGCCCAAGGCTACACCTTC. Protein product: CASNRGGAQGYTF.

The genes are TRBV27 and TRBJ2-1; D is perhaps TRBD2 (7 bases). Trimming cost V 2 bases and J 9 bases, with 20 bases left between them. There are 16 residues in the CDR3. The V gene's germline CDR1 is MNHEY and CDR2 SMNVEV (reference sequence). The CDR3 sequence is CASSLRSGGGQSEQFF. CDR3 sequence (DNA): TGTGCCAGCAGTTTAAGGTCGGGCGGGGGCCAGAGTGAGCAGTTCTTC.

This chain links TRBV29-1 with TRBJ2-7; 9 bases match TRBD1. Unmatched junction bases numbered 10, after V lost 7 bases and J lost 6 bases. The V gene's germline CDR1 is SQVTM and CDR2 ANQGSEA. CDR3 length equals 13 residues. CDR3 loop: CSAGQGFSAEQYF. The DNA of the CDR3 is TGCAGCGCTGGACAGGGGTTCTCCGCCGAGCAGTACTTC.

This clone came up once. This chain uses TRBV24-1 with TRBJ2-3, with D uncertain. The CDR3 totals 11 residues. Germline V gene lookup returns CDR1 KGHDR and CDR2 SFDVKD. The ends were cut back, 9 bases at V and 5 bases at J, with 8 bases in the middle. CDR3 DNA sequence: TGTGCCACCCCACCGGGAGATACGCAGTATTTT. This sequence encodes CATPPGDTQYF.

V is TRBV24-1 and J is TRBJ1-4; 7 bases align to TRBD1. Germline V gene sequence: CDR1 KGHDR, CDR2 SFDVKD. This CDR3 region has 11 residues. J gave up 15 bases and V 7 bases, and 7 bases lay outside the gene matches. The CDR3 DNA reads TGTGCCACCAGGGACAGGTCTGGAGTGTTTTTT. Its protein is CATRDRSGVFF.

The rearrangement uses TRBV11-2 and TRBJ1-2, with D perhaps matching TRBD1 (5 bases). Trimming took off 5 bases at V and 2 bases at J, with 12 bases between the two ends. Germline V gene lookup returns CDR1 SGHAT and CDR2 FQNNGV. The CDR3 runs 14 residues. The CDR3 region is CASSPQGWNYGYTF. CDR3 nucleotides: TGTGCCAGCAGCCCCCAGGGTTGGAACTATGGCTACACCTTC.

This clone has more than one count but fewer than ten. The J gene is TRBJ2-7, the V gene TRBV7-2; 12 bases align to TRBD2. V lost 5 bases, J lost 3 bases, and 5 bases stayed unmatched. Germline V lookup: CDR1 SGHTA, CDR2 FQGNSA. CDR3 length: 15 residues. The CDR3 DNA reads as TGTGCCAGCAGCCTCACTAGCGGGGGGTTCTACGAGCAGTACTTC. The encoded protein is CASSLTSGGFYEQYF.